The table lists the clone carrying this T cell receptor (beta chain) with a few counts. Here immunoSEQ multiplex PCR was the method, and the copy in TCRdb shows in-frame clones only, minus some. The repertoire holds about 84,000 clones, about 86% seen once, with about 42% in the top ten. The V gene's germline CDR1 is KGHSH and CDR2 LQKENI. The CDR3 length is 13 residues. V dropped 3 bases and J dropped 3 bases, with 5 bases sitting between them. The data originate from a study of blood T cell repertoires in COVID-19. The V call is TRBV18, the J call TRBJ1-4; D is ambiguous. The sample was peripheral blood. This TCR was sampled from a man aged 80 or over with active or convalescent COVID-19. The CDR3: CASSPEANEKLFF. CDR3 nucleotides: TGTGCCAGCTCACCGGAGGCTAATGAAAAACTGTTTTTT.